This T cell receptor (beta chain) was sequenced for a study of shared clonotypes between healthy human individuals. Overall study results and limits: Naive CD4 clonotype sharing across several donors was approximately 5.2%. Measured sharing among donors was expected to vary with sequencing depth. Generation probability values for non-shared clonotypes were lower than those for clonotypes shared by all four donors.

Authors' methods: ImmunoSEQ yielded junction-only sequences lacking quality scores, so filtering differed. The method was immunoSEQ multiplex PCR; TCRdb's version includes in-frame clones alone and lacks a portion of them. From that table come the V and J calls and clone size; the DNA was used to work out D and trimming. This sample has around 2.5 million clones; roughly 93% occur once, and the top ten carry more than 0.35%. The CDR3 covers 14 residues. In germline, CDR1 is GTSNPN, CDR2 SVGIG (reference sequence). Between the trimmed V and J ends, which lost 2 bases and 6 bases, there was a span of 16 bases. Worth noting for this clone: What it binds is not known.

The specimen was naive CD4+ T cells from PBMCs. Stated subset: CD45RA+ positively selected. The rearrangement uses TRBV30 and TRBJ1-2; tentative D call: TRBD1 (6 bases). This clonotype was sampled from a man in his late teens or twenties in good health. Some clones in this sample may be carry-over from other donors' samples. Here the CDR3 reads CAWSKGHPEDGYTF. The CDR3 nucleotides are TGTGCCTGGAGTAAGGGACACCCAGAAGATGGCTACACCTTC. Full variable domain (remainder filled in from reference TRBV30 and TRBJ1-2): SQTIHQWPATLVQPVGSPLSLECTVEGTSNPNLYWYRQAAGRGLQLLFYSVGIGQISSEVPQNLSASRPQDRQFILSSKKLLLSDSGFYLCAWSKGHPEDGYTFGSGTRLTVV.